The 25 T cell receptor beta chains given below trace back to one sample, sequenced in a study of cytomegalovirus exposure and HLA in healthy donors. Both 60 Vbeta primers and 13 Jbeta primers went into the PCR. The method was immunoSEQ multiplex PCR; TCRdb's version includes in-frame clones alone and lacks a portion of them. The table records approximately 190,000 clones, roughly 85% of them present only once. The sample comprised PBMCs. The receptor set was obtained from a woman under 30 in good health and CMV-seronegative.

The J gene is TRBJ2-7, the V gene TRBV30; TRBD1 matches 9 bases. This CDR3 has 13 amino acids. J lost 3 bases, V lost 5 bases, and 5 bases had no gene match. Germline values: CDR1 GTSNPN, CDR2 SVGIG (reference sequence). CDR3: CAWGPGQGYEQYF. The CDR3 DNA reads as TGTGCCTGGGGTCCGGGACAGGGCTACGAGCAGTACTTC.

The chain combines TRBV25-1 with TRBJ2-3; TRBD2 matches at 8 bases. The ends lost 5 bases at V and 4 bases at J; junction bases unmatched: 8. The CDR3 runs to 15 residues. Germline lookup yields CDR1 MGHDK and CDR2 SYGVNS. The CDR3 reads CASSTGTSHADTQYF. As DNA, the CDR3 is TGTGCCAGCAGTACCGGGACTAGTCACGCAGATACGCAGTATTTT. Full variable domain (missing parts from reference TRBV25-1 and TRBJ2-3): EADIYQTPRYLVIGTGKKITLECSQTMGHDKMYWYQQDPGMELHLIHYSYGVNSTEKGDLSSESTVSRIRTEHFPLTLESARPSHTSQYLCASSTGTSHADTQYFGPGTRLTVL.

CDR3 sequence (DNA): TGTGCCATCAGTGAGTCGGGGGGTCCGCCCCAGCATTTT. The encoded protein is CAISESGGPPQHF. This chain connects TRBV10-3 to TRBJ1-5, with a tentative D call TRBD1 (5 bases). The V gene's germline CDR1 is ENHRY and CDR2 SYGVKD. CDR3 length: 13 amino acids. V lost 0 bases and J lost 9, with 9 bases in between.

A note on this clone: This sample includes further DNA sequences coding for the same CDR3. This chain uses TRBV4-1 with TRBJ2-6; no definite D call. Germline CDR1 and CDR2: MGHRA and YSYEKL. The CDR3 sequence is 18 residues long. The ends were cut back, 0 bases at V and 0 bases at J, with 12 bases in the middle. Written as DNA, the CDR3 is TGCGCCAGCAGCCAAGATCAGGTGCAGGACTCTGGGGCCAACGTCCTGACTTTC. This gives the protein CASSQDQVQDSGANVLTF.

The CDR3 spells CASSLVSGVNQPQHF. In nucleotides, the CDR3 is TGTGCCAGCAGCTTAGTTTCAGGGGTCAATCAGCCCCAGCATTTT. The chain couples TRBV28 to TRBJ1-5, with a tentative D call TRBD1 (6 bases). The CDR3 contains 15 residues. CDR1 is MDHEN, CDR2 SYDVKM, per germline. V was pared by 6 bases and J by 3 bases, with 15 bases between. Filled out from reference TRBV28 and TRBJ1-5, the complete variable domain reads DVKVTQSSRYLVKRTGEKVFLECVQDMDHENMFWYRQDPGLGLRLIYFSYDVKMKEKGDIPEGYSVSREKKERFSLILESASTNQTSMYLCASSLVSGVNQPQHFGDGTRLSIL.

The V call is TRBV9, the J call TRBJ2-5, with 11 bases aligning to TRBD2. J gave up 2 bases and V 3 bases, and 6 bases lay outside the gene matches. CDR3 length: 16 amino acids. CDR1 and CDR2 from the germline V gene are SGDLS and YYNGEE. The DNA of the CDR3 is TGTGCCAGCAGCGGGGGACTAGCGGTGACACAAGAGACCCAGTACTTC. Translating it yields CASSGGLAVTQETQYF. Full variable domain (missing parts from reference TRBV9 and TRBJ2-5): DSGVTQTPKHLITATGQRVTLRCSPRSGDLSVYWYQQSLDQGLQFLIQYYNGEERAKGNILERFSAQQFPDLHSELNLSSLELGDSALYFCASSGGLAVTQETQYFGPGTRLLVL.

The V call is TRBV29-1, the J call TRBJ2-5, with D possibly TRBD1 on 6 matching bases. Germline V CDR1 and CDR2: SQVTM, ANQGSEA. V was pared by 4 bases and J by 2 bases, with 17 bases between. CDR3 length equals 15 residues. The CDR3 spells CSVVRQAGLQETQYF. The CDR3, as DNA: TGCAGCGTTGTTAGACAGGCAGGGCTGCAAGAGACCCAGTACTTC.

The J gene is TRBJ2-7, the V gene TRBV2; possibly TRBD2 for D (6 bases). CDR3 size: 14 residues. Looked up from germline, CDR1 is SNHLY and CDR2 is FYNNEI. V was trimmed by 3 bases and J by 2 bases, leaving 11 bases between them. CDR3 sequence reads: CASSEFAGTYEQYV. In DNA form, the CDR3 reads TGTGCCAGCAGTGAGTTCGCGGGAACCTACGAGCAGTACGTC.

The chain has TRBV5-1 and TRBJ1-2, with D tentatively TRBD1 (5 bases). The CDR3 spans 15 residues. Deletions cut 4 bases from V and 0 bases from J, with 13 bases between. Per germline, CDR1 SGHRS and CDR2 YFSETQ. The CDR3 loop reads CASSPPSGPNYGYTF. The CDR3 DNA sequence: TGCGCCAGCAGCCCACCATCAGGGCCTAACTATGGCTACACCTTC.

The rearrangement joins TRBV28 to TRBJ2-5; 9 nucleotides line up with TRBD1. The junction had 17 bases not matched to a gene; V was cut back by 3 bases and J by 6 bases. Germline CDR1 is MDHEN and CDR2 is SYDVKM. The CDR3 spans 18 residues. The CDR3 loop reads CASSFFPITGGGWKTQYF. DNA for the CDR3: TGTGCCAGCAGTTTCTTCCCCATCACAGGGGGCGGGTGGAAGACCCAGTACTTC. Full variable domain (rest looked up from reference TRBV28 and TRBJ2-5): DVKVTQSSRYLVKRTGEKVFLECVQDMDHENMFWYRQDPGLGLRLIYFSYDVKMKEKGDIPEGYSVSREKKERFSLILESASTNQTSMYLCASSFFPITGGGWKTQYFGPGTRLLVL.

The chain carries TRBV30 and TRBJ2-1; D remains unclear. Germline values: CDR1 GTSNPN, CDR2 SVGIG (reference sequence). V lost 7 bases, J lost 1 base, and 11 bases lay in between. This CDR3 contains 13 residues. The CDR3 is CALSLASYNEQFF. The CDR3 nucleotides read TGTGCCTTATCCCTCGCGTCCTACAATGAGCAGTTCTTC. Looking up the rest from reference TRBV30 and TRBJ2-1 gives the full variable domain: SQTIHQWPATLVQPVGSPLSLECTVEGTSNPNLYWYRQAAGRGLQLLFYSVGIGQISSEVPQNLSASRPQDRQFILSSKKLLLSDSGFYLCALSLASYNEQFFGPGTRLTVL.

The CDR3, as DNA: TGTGCCAGCTCCTCCGGTGACACCTATGGCTACACCTTC. Translated, it gives CASSSGDTYGYTF. The chain employs TRBV28 and TRBJ1-2; the D is unclear. The CDR3 has 13 amino acids. Deletions cut 8 bases from V and 4 bases from J, with 14 bases between. The germline V gene has CDR1 MDHEN and CDR2 SYDVKM.

V is TRBV7-8 and J is TRBJ1-5, with D possibly TRBD1 on 6 matching bases. The germline V and J ends were trimmed by 2 bases and 2 bases, with 13 bases remaining between them. Germline values: CDR1 SGHVS, CDR2 FQNEAQ. The CDR3 spans 16 residues. The DNA of the CDR3 is TGTGCCAGCAGCTTATTCCCAGGGGCCGGCAATCAGCCCCAGCATTTT. Protein sequence: CASSLFPGAGNQPQHF.

In this sample, this clone turned up once. The identical CDR3 is also encoded by other nucleotide sequences in the sample. The rearrangement joins TRBV6-5 to TRBJ2-1; 9 bases match TRBD1. The junction had 6 bases not matched to a gene; V was cut back by 2 bases and J by 10 bases. CDR3 length: 14 amino acids. The germline CDR1 and CDR2 sequences are MNHEY and SVGAGI. The CDR3 spells CASSYGTGPYEQFF. The CDR3 region has the DNA TGTGCCAGCAGTTACGGGACAGGGCCCTACGAGCAGTTCTTC.

The chain recombines TRBV10-3 with TRBJ2-7, with 11 bases fitting TRBD2. J lost 6 bases, V lost 8 bases, and 15 bases had no gene match. CDR1 is ENHRY, CDR2 SYGVKD, per germline. The length of the CDR3 is 16 residues. Here the CDR3 reads CAISGLAGSRAGEQYF. CDR3 DNA: TGTGCCATCTCTGGACTAGCGGGCTCTCGGGCGGGCGAGCAGTACTTC.

In its sample, this clone was seen once. This chain uses TRBV5-4 with TRBJ2-5; 7 nucleotides match TRBD1. V shed 4 bases, J shed 5 bases, and the junction held 5 bases outside the gene matches. The CDR3 consists of 13 residues. Germline V CDR1 and CDR2: SGHNT, YYREEE (reference sequence). CDR3 sequence: CASSPRGMETQYF. The CDR3 region has the DNA TGTGCCAGCAGCCCCAGGGGGATGGAGACCCAGTACTTC.

This clone was counted a single time. The chain employs TRBV27 and TRBJ1-5; unclear D gene. The germline gives CDR1 MNHEY, CDR2 SMNVEV (reference sequence). The V end was cut by 3 bases, the J end by 6 bases, with 6 bases between. CDR3 length equals 12 residues. The CDR3 region has the DNA TGTGCCAGCAGTTTGTTCGGTCAGCCCCAGCATTTT. This gives the protein CASSLFGQPQHF.

This clone is a singleton in its sample. This chain links TRBV5-1 with TRBJ1-1, with TRBD1 as a possible D gene (5 bases). CDR3 length: 14 amino acids. CDR1 and CDR2 (germline): SGHRS, YFSETQ. The ends were cut back, 3 bases at V and 7 bases at J, with 16 bases in the middle. CDR3 sequence (DNA): TGCGCCAGCAGCTCCGCCGACCAAAGGGGTGAAGCTTTCTTT. Residues: CASSSADQRGEAFF.

This clone has just a few counts. The chain recombines TRBV5-1 with TRBJ1-1; 7 nucleotides align to TRBD1. Germline CDR1 and CDR2: SGHRS and YFSETQ. V dropped 7 bases and J dropped 8; count of bases not matched to a gene: 20. The CDR3 spans 16 residues. The CDR3 reads CASQRVQGDRGAEAFF. CDR3 in DNA: TGCGCCAGCCAAAGGGTCCAAGGGGACAGAGGGGCAGAAGCTTTCTTT.

The chain recombines TRBV7-2 with TRBJ2-3, with D perhaps TRBD2 (6 bases). The CDR3 consists of 16 residues. Trimming left V 1 base short and J 1 base short, with 12 bases between. In germline, CDR1 is SGHTA, CDR2 FQGNSA. The CDR3 loop reads CASSLGGAGGTDTQYF. CDR3 DNA: TGTGCCAGCAGCTTAGGCGGGGCGGGCGGCACAGATACGCAGTATTTT.

The chain links TRBV19 to TRBJ2-3; weak D call: TRBD2 (5 bases). Trimming removed 3 bases at V and 4 bases at J, with 14 bases between. CDR3 length: 15 residues. The germline CDR1 and CDR2 sequences are LNHDA and SQIVND (reference sequence). The CDR3 nucleotides are TGTGCCAGTAGTATCGTCTTGCTAGCTCCAGATACGCAGTATTTT. It translates to CASSIVLLAPDTQYF.

The chain joins TRBV28 to TRBJ2-5; a possible D gene is TRBD2 (5 bases). V was shortened by 3 bases and J by 5 bases, with 13 bases between the two germline ends. Germline V CDR1 and CDR2: MDHEN, SYDVKM. CDR3 size: 14 residues. As DNA, the CDR3 is TGTGCCAGCAGTTTGGGTGGGAGTAGCGAGACCCAGTACTTC. It is translated as CASSLGGSSETQYF.

The chain recombines TRBV29-1 with TRBJ2-1, with 10 bases aligning to TRBD2. The germline V gene has CDR1 SQVTM and CDR2 ANQGSEA. The CDR3 extends over 16 amino acids. V shed 0 bases and J 7 bases; nucleotides not matched to a gene: 9. CDR3 nucleotides: TGCAGCGTTGAAGAAATGGCTAGCGGGAGCCCGAATGAGCAGTTCTTC. Protein: CSVEEMASGSPNEQFF.

The chain combines TRBV27 with TRBJ2-5; 11 bases agree with TRBD1. Germline V gives CDR1 MNHEY, CDR2 SMNVEV (reference sequence). The CDR3 length is 13 residues. The junction had 1 base not matched to a gene; V was cut back by 3 bases and J by 7 bases. CDR3 in amino acids: CASSLGQGGTQYF. The CDR3 DNA reads TGTGCCAGCAGTTTGGGACAGGGGGGGACCCAGTACTTC.

The V call is TRBV4-3, the J call TRBJ1-3; D ambiguous. The CDR3 totals 14 residues. The germline V gene has CDR1 LGHNA and CDR2 YSLEER. Trimming stripped 0 bases from V and 0 bases from J, with 3 bases between. The CDR3 loop is CASSQEASGNTIYF. CDR3 coding DNA: TGCGCCAGCAGCCAAGAGGCCTCTGGAAACACCATATATTTT.